The rows below give T cell receptor beta chains drawn from one sample of a study of blood T cell repertoires in COVID-19. TCRdb keeps only in-frame clones here, not all; method: immunoSEQ multiplex PCR. This table has under 50,000 clones, around nine tenths appearing once. Sequenced: peripheral blood. All receptors come from a man between 65 and 79 years old with active COVID-19. The CDR3 runs from the conserved cysteine through the conserved F or W. A D gene is named only where the DNA matches it firmly. Some rows have no size entry. The others give once, few or many, or a class for an expanded clone.

16 TRBJ2-1 TRBD2 . TRBV25-1 CASSEAKLGGYNEQFF TGTGCCAGCAGTGAAGCGAAGCTCGGGGGGTACAATGAGCAGTTCTTC
15 TRBJ2-1 . . TRBV25-1 CASSERSRAGNEQFF TGTGCCAGCAGTGAAAGATCGAGGGCAGGTAATGAGCAGTTCTTC
12 TRBJ2-7 TRBD2 . TRBV3-1/TRBV3-2 CASKRGDYEQYF TGTGCCAGCAAGCGGGGAGATTACGAGCAGTACTTC
14 TRBJ2-7 . . TRBV6-2/TRBV6-3 CASSYGGAPYEQYF TGTGCCAGCAGTTACGGCGGAGCCCCCTACGAGCAGTACTTC
15 TRBJ2-7 TRBD1 few TRBV6-5 CASSPGGQGFYEQYF TGTGCCAGCAGCCCCGGGGGACAGGGCTTCTACGAGCAGTACTTC
13 TRBJ1-1 . once TRBV21-1 CASSNQLRPKTFF TGTGCCAGCAGCAACCAACTGCGGCCGAAAACTTTCTTT
12 TRBJ2-3 . . TRBV29-1 CSVVQVADTQYF TGCAGCGTTGTACAGGTAGCAGATACGCAGTATTTT
14 TRBJ2-7 TRBD2 few TRBV28 CASSFPLAGVEQYF TGTGCCAGCAGTTTCCCGCTAGCGGGAGTCGAGCAGTACTTC
16 TRBJ2-3 TRBD1 . TRBV18 CASSPYSGTGTDTQYF TGTGCCAGCTCACCCTACTCCGGGACAGGCACAGATACGCAGTATTTT
14 TRBJ2-1 TRBD1 . TRBV7-3 CASSRDSSYNEQFF TGTGCCAGCAGCAGGGACAGCTCCTACAATGAGCAGTTCTTC
14 TRBJ2-5 TRBD2 . TRBV28 CASSRTSGQETQYF TGTGCCAGCAGTCGGACTAGCGGACAAGAGACCCAGTACTTC
16 TRBJ2-5 . . TRBV21-1 CASSKEAGPHQETQYF TGTGCCAGCAGCAAAGAGGCAGGGCCTCATCAAGAGACCCAGTACTTC
16 TRBJ2-4 . . TRBV4-3 CASSQDLVTAKNIQYF TGCGCCAGCAGCCAGGATCTAGTAACAGCCAAAAACATTCAGTACTTC
13 TRBJ2-2 . . TRBV11-2 CASSPGPLGELFF TGTGCCAGCAGCCCAGGGCCGTTAGGGGAGCTGTTTTTT
20 TRBJ2-1 TRBD2 . TRBV9 CASSVTGRTSGRAGGNEQFF TGTGCCAGCAGCGTCACGGGCAGGACTAGCGGGAGGGCCGGGGGCAATGAGCAGTTCTTC
14 TRBJ1-4 TRBD1 . TRBV24-1 CATSDAGGGEKLFF TGTGCCACCAGTGATGCAGGGGGCGGTGAAAAACTGTTTTTT
12 TRBJ1-5 . once TRBV28 CASSFSYQPQHF TGTGCCAGCAGTTTCAGTTATCAGCCCCAGCATTTT
15 TRBJ2-2 . . TRBV3-1/TRBV3-2 CASSQPTTGTGELFF TGTGCCAGCAGCCAGCCTACCACAGGGACCGGGGAGCTGTTTTTT
14 TRBJ2-3 TRBD1 . TRBV25-1 CASSQGQGADTQYF TGTGCCAGCAGCCAGGGACAGGGGGCAGATACGCAGTATTTT
16 TRBJ2-7 TRBD1 few TRBV7-9 CASSPDRGSRFYEQYF TGTGCCAGCAGCCCAGACAGGGGATCCCGCTTTTACGAGCAGTACTTC
13 TRBJ1-2 . . TRBV5-6 CASSLWGGYGYTF TGTGCCAGCAGCTTGTGGGGCGGCTATGGCTACACCTTC
13 TRBJ1-1 . . TRBV6-2/TRBV6-3 CASSYSEAERAFF TGTGCCAGCAGTTACTCGGAGGCAGAAAGAGCTTTCTTT
13 TRBJ2-1 . . TRBV15 CATSRGGDNEQFF TGTGCCACCAGCAGGGGGGGTGACAATGAGCAGTTCTTC
15 TRBJ2-2 TRBD1 . TRBV5-1 CASSLWTGVTGELFF TGCGCCAGCAGCTTGTGGACAGGGGTCACCGGGGAGCTGTTTTTT
15 TRBJ2-1 TRBD2 . TRBV7-8 CASSFFLAGGDEQFF TGTGCCAGCAGCTTCTTTCTAGCGGGAGGCGATGAGCAGTTCTTC
15 TRBJ2-7 TRBD1 . TRBV7-3 CASSRHGQGAYEQYF TGTGCCAGCAGCCGCCACGGGCAGGGGGCGTACGAGCAGTACTTC
14 TRBJ1-5 . few TRBV11-2 CASSSAGLNQPQHF TGTGCCAGCAGCTCCGCAGGGTTGAATCAGCCCCAGCATTTT
15 TRBJ1-2 . . TRBV4-3 CASSHRRAGADGYTF TGCGCCAGCAGCCATCGACGGGCGGGGGCCGATGGCTACACCTTC
13 TRBJ1-5 . once TRBV28 CASKQTGTQPQHF TGTGCCAGCAAACAAACAGGTACTCAGCCCCAGCATTTT
15 TRBJ1-5 . few TRBV3-1/TRBV3-2 CASSQEGGANQPQHF TGTGCCAGCAGCCAAGAGGGGGGGGCCAATCAGCCCCAGCATTTT
15 TRBJ2-7 TRBD2 . TRBV9 CASSVGLAGVYEQYF TGTGCCAGCAGCGTAGGGCTAGCGGGAGTCTACGAGCAGTACTTC
15 TRBJ1-2 . . TRBV10-1 CASPAGTPRVYGYTF TGCGCCAGTCCCGCAGGGACTCCTCGGGTCTATGGCTACACCTTC
18 TRBJ2-7 TRBD2 once TRBV5-1 CASSLGPPLAGVSYEQYF TGCGCCAGCAGCTTGGGACCCCCCCTAGCGGGAGTATCCTACGAGCAGTACTTC
17 TRBJ2-2 TRBD2 . TRBV2 CASSPYLLAGDGGELFF TGTGCCAGCAGTCCGTACTTACTAGCGGGGGATGGCGGGGAGCTGTTTTTT
16 TRBJ1-4 TRBD1 . TRBV6-6 CASSTSSSGQGEKLFF TGTGCCAGCAGCACCTCGTCGTCGGGACAGGGGGAAAAACTGTTTTTT
13 TRBJ2-1 . . TRBV28 CASSSLQTIGQFF TGTGCCAGCAGTTCTCTACAAACTATAGGGCAGTTCTTC
14 TRBJ1-5 TRBD1 once TRBV19 CASSNRDRNQPQHF TGTGCCAGTAGTAACCGGGACAGAAATCAGCCCCAGCATTTT
13 TRBJ2-2 . . TRBV7-2 CASSLVVRRELFF TGTGCCAGCAGCTTAGTGGTGCGCCGGGAGCTGTTTTTT
15 TRBJ1-2 TRBD1 . TRBV9 CASTRRDRGNYGYTF TGTGCCAGCACCAGACGGGACAGGGGGAACTATGGCTACACCTTC
14 TRBJ1-6 TRBD1 . TRBV6-6 CASSRDRGGSPLHF TGTGCCAGCAGTCGGGACAGGGGCGGATCACCCCTCCACTTT
15 TRBJ2-3 TRBD2 . TRBV28 CASSLRRGETDTQYF TGTGCCAGCAGTTTAAGGCGGGGGGAAACAGATACGCAGTATTTT
19 TRBJ1-6 . once TRBV28 CASSLSGEWPNSYNSPLHF TGTGCCAGCAGTTTAAGCGGGGAGTGGCCGAACTCCTATAATTCACCCCTCCACTTT
16 TRBJ1-5 TRBD1 . TRBV19 CASNNPSTGLDQPQHF TGTGCCAGTAATAATCCATCGACAGGGCTGGATCAGCCCCAGCATTTT
11 TRBJ1-6 . once TRBV7-9 CASSSGGPLHF TGTGCCAGCAGCTCCGGGGGTCCCCTCCACTTT
13 TRBJ2-2 . . TRBV29-1 CSVAPASTGELFF TGCAGCGTTGCCCCCGCCAGCACCGGGGAGCTGTTTTTT
16 TRBJ2-2 TRBD2 . TRBV6-4 CANHFPGTSGTGELFF TGTGCCAACCACTTTCCCGGGACTAGCGGCACCGGGGAGCTGTTTTTT
16 TRBJ1-6 . . TRBV11-2 CASSTPRTNRNSPLHF TGTGCCAGCAGCACCCCCCGGACAAATAGAAATTCACCCCTCCACTTT
14 TRBJ2-7 TRBD2 . TRBV24-1 CATSDPGRAHEQYF TGTGCCACCAGTGACCCGGGGAGGGCCCACGAGCAGTACTTC
15 TRBJ2-5 TRBD1 . TRBV9 CASSVGTGRAETQYF TGTGCCAGCAGCGTAGGGACAGGGCGGGCTGAGACCCAGTACTTC
16 TRBJ2-3 . . TRBV11-2 CASSLFGGPSTDTQYF TGTGCCAGCAGCTTATTCGGCGGGCCAAGCACAGATACGCAGTATTTT
15 TRBJ2-3 . . TRBV5-4 CASSLVQASTDTQYF TGTGCCAGCAGCTTGGTGCAGGCTAGCACAGATACGCAGTATTTT
15 TRBJ1-6 . . TRBV2 CASRQGQTYNSPLHF TGTGCCAGCAGACAAGGACAGACCTATAATTCACCCCTCCACTTT
14 TRBJ2-3 TRBD1 . TRBV5-1 CASHRGFGTDTQYF TGCGCCAGCCACAGGGGATTTGGGACAGATACGCAGTATTTT
16 TRBJ2-1 TRBD2 . TRBV9 CASSPNAGGSYNEQFF TGTGCCAGCAGCCCAAATGCGGGAGGTTCCTACAATGAGCAGTTCTTC
17 TRBJ1-4 TRBD1 . TRBV4-1 CASSRQVAGGLNEKLFF TGCGCCAGCAGCCGCCAAGTGGCAGGGGGGTTGAATGAAAAACTGTTTTTT
16 TRBJ2-3 TRBD2 . TRBV18 CASSPPGLAATDTQYF TGTGCCAGCTCACCACCAGGACTAGCGGCCACAGATACGCAGTATTTT
14 TRBJ1-1 . . TRBV7-9 CASSHDILRTEAFF TGTGCCAGCAGCCACGACATTTTGCGCACTGAAGCTTTCTTT
16 TRBJ2-7 . . TRBV7-2 CASSLGGGGVSYEQYF TGTGCCAGCAGCTTAGGAGGGGGCGGGGTGTCCTACGAGCAGTACTTC
15 TRBJ2-1 TRBD2 . TRBV29-1 CSVDRLAGGPNEQFF TGCAGCGTTGATCGACTAGCGGGGGGGCCCAATGAGCAGTTCTTC